A single sample is the source of the 26 T cell receptor beta chains below, sequenced in a study of T cell responses to AZD1222 COVID-19 vaccine. The protocol was immunoSEQ multiplex PCR, while the TCRdb copy is restricted to in-frame clones and leaves out a portion. The sample has about 92,000 clones; approximately 91% are singletons. The specimen comprised peripheral blood, sampled on day 0 of AZD1222 vaccination. Receptor source: an adult in good health.

The rearrangement links TRBV10-2 to TRBJ2-2; 8 bases fit TRBD1. The germline V gene encodes CDR1 WSHSY and CDR2 SAAADI. V shed 1 base, J shed 6 bases, and the junction held 4 bases outside the gene matches. CDR3 length: 15 residues. CDR3 residues: CASSEWTGKAGELFF. The CDR3 bases are TGCGCCAGCAGTGAGTGGACAGGGAAGGCCGGGGAGCTGTTTTTT.

The chain combines TRBV5-6 with TRBJ2-7; possible D gene TRBD2, 5 bases. The CDR3 extends over 14 amino acids. Germline CDR1 reads SGHDT; CDR2 reads YYEEEE. Trimming took 4 bases from V and 3 from J, leaving 14 bases between them. For the CDR3, the DNA is TGTGCCAGCAGCGATCCGGAGAGGGACTACGAGCAGTACTTC. Residues: CASSDPERDYEQYF.

This sequence joins TRBV4-3 and TRBJ1-1, with a weak D call TRBD1 (6 bases). Trimming removed 0 bases from V and 0 bases from J, with 11 bases in between. Germline CDR1 LGHNA, CDR2 YSLEER. This CDR3 comprises 16 residues. This chain's CDR3 is CASSQDHGGMNTEAFF. The CDR3 region has the DNA TGCGCCAGCAGCCAAGATCACGGGGGCATGAACACTGAAGCTTTCTTT.

This chain uses TRBV5-1 with TRBJ2-7, with 7 nucleotides matching TRBD1. Looked up from germline, CDR1 is SGHRS and CDR2 is YFSETQ. V trimming: 0 bases; J trimming: 1 base; junction bases outside the gene matches: 4. This CDR3 comprises 15 residues. This chain's CDR3 is CASSLGDRVSYEQYF. The CDR3 nucleotides read TGCGCCAGCAGCTTGGGGGACAGAGTTTCCTACGAGCAGTACTTC.

The rearrangement links TRBV7-2 to TRBJ2-3, with 7 bases fitting TRBD2. CDR1 and CDR2 (germline): SGHTA, FQGNSA. V gave up 2 bases and J gave up 5 bases; unmatched junction bases: 7. There are 15 residues in the CDR3. The CDR3 DNA reads as TGTGCCAGCAGCTTACAGAGCGGGGTAGTAGATACGCAGTATTTT. Translated, it gives CASSLQSGVVDTQYF.

Only a few counts were recorded for this clone. V is TRBV6-1 and J is TRBJ2-5; 10 bases fit TRBD1. This CDR3 comprises 14 residues. Trimming cost V 3 bases and J 4 bases; bases outside gene matches: 2. Per the germline V gene, CDR1 is MNHNS and CDR2 is SASEGT. This CDR3 reads CASSEGTGVETQYF. CDR3 coding DNA: TGTGCCAGCAGTGAGGGGACAGGGGTAGAGACCCAGTACTTC.

The V gene is TRBV5-1, the J gene TRBJ1-2, with D unclear. CDR3 length: 14 amino acids. From germline, CDR1 is SGHRS and CDR2 YFSETQ. Trimming took 0 bases from V and 7 from J, leaving 13 bases between them. CDR3 bases: TGCGCCAGCAGCTTGGACAGCCCCCTCGGTGGCTACACCTTC. Its translation: CASSLDSPLGGYTF.

The chain recombines TRBV11-2 with TRBJ2-5; TRBD1 agrees at 8 bases. This CDR3 contains 15 residues. Trimming took 5 bases from V and 4 from J; bases not matched to a gene: 9. Germline-derived CDR1 and CDR2 are SGHAT and FQNNGV. CDR3 nucleotide sequence: TGTGCCAGCAGCCCTGGACAGGGTCTCCTAGAGACCCAGTACTTC. Protein sequence: CASSPGQGLLETQYF.

The sample holds one count of this clone. The genes are TRBV18 and TRBJ2-7; the D call may be TRBD1 or TRBD2 (5 bases each). V was trimmed by 0 bases and J by 2 bases, leaving 14 bases between them. CDR3 size: 16 residues. Germline V lookup: CDR1 KGHSH, CDR2 LQKENI. Here the CDR3 DNA reads TGTGCCAGCTCACCACCTTTCGGGGAAGGGGCCTACGAGCAGTACTTC. Its protein is CASSPPFGEGAYEQYF.

The J gene is TRBJ1-2, the V gene TRBV6-1; tentatively, D is TRBD1 (5 bases). The CDR3 is made up of 16 amino acids. Germline V gives CDR1 MNHNS, CDR2 SASEGT. The V gene lost 0 bases and the J gene lost 4 bases, with 15 bases spanning the gap. CDR3 in amino acids: CASSEAYIGTAYGYTF. CDR3 sequence (DNA): TGTGCCAGCAGTGAAGCGTATATAGGGACCGCCTATGGCTACACCTTC.

This chain connects TRBV5-1 to TRBJ1-2; D might be TRBD1 (6 bases). The CDR3 contains 14 residues. CDR1 is SGHRS, CDR2 YFSETQ, per germline. Trimming took off 6 bases at V and 4 bases at J, with 16 bases between the two ends. CDR3 sequence (DNA): TGCGCCAGCAACCCGGGACAAGAGGGCTATGGCTACACCTTC. Protein sequence: CASNPGQEGYGYTF.

The chain uses TRBV28 and TRBJ2-7; either TRBD1 or TRBD2 may supply D (6 bases each). The CDR3 spans 14 residues. V shed 6 bases and J shed 3 bases, with 15 bases lying between them. In germline, CDR1 is MDHEN, CDR2 SYDVKM. CDR3 nucleotide sequence: TGTGCCAGCAGAGAGGGGGGACAAATCTACGAGCAGTACTTC. Translated, it gives CASREGGQIYEQYF.

The chain has TRBV27 and TRBJ2-1, with TRBD2 matching 9 bases. This CDR3 region has 14 residues. The germline gives CDR1 MNHEY, CDR2 SMNVEV (reference sequence). The trim removed 6 bases at V and 4 bases at J, leaving 4 bases unmatched. The CDR3 DNA is TGTGCCAGCAGCCTAGCGGGACTGTACAATGAGCAGTTCTTC. It translates to CASSLAGLYNEQFF.

The V gene is TRBV11-2, the J gene TRBJ2-1; 12 positions agree with TRBD2. Germline CDR1 and CDR2: SGHAT and FQNNGV. The J segment lost 0 bases and the V segment lost 5 bases, leaving 5 bases of the junction unmatched. The CDR3 is made up of 17 amino acids. Here the CDR3 reads CASSIGLAGSSYNEQFF. CDR3 DNA: TGTGCCAGCAGCATCGGACTAGCGGGGAGCTCCTACAATGAGCAGTTCTTC.

This sequence joins TRBV7-3 and TRBJ2-3; D might be TRBD2 (6 bases). Trimming took 3 bases from V and 2 from J, leaving 12 bases between them. This CDR3 contains 15 residues. Looked up from germline, CDR1 is SGHTA and CDR2 is FQGTGA. This CDR3 is CASSFTSSYTDTQYF. CDR3 bases: TGTGCCAGCAGCTTCACTAGCTCATACACAGATACGCAGTATTTT.

The chain couples TRBV30 to TRBJ2-7; 7 bases map to TRBD2. CDR1 is GTSNPN and CDR2 is SVGIG in the germline V gene (reference sequence). V lost 1 base and J lost 3; bases outside the gene matches: 6. This CDR3 comprises 14 residues. In DNA, the CDR3 is TGTGCCTGGAGTGGGGGAGGGACCATCTACGAGCAGTACTTC. This encodes CAWSGGGTIYEQYF.

The chain has TRBV12-3 or TRBV12-4 and TRBJ2-1; D uncertain. The CDR3 has 13 amino acids. Trimming left V 1 base short and J 8 bases short, with 9 bases between. Written as DNA, the CDR3 is TGTGCCAGCAGTTTAGGTCGCCTGGATGAGCAGTTCTTC. Amino acids: CASSLGRLDEQFF.

Points on this clone: One junction end does not reproduce the germline sequence, and a read error may be involved. The chain employs TRBV5-4 and TRBJ1-2; TRBD1 agrees at 7 bases. The CDR3 length is 16 residues. Germline V gene data show CDR1 as SGHNT and CDR2 as YYREEE (reference sequence). The CDR3 DNA sequence: TGTGCCAGCACCTTGGGCGGGACAGCAGCAGCATATGGCTACACCTTC. Translation: CASTLGGTAAAYGYTF.

This clone was detected a few times. The same CDR3 also results from other DNA sequences found in this sample. The gene calls are TRBV30 and TRBJ1-5, with TRBD1 as a possible D gene (6 bases). V lost 2 bases and J 2 bases, leaving 7 bases between the germline ends. Germline lookup yields CDR1 GTSNPN and CDR2 SVGIG (reference sequence). This CDR3 is 13 amino acids long. DNA of the CDR3: TGTGCCTGGAGTCCAGGGGGCAATCAGCCCCAGCATTTT. It yields the protein CAWSPGGNQPQHF.

The chain carries TRBV5-1 and TRBJ1-2; weak D call: TRBD1 (5 bases). This CDR3 region has 14 residues. The germline V gene has CDR1 SGHRS and CDR2 YFSETQ. Trimming stripped 2 bases from V and 3 bases from J, with 11 bases between. This CDR3 reads CASSFDQGDYGYTF. In DNA, the CDR3 is TGCGCCAGCAGCTTCGACCAGGGAGACTATGGCTACACCTTC.

The V gene is TRBV9, the J gene TRBJ2-1; D is possibly TRBD2 (5 bases). This CDR3 comprises 14 residues. The germline CDR1 and CDR2 sequences are SGDLS and YYNGEE. V lost 1 base, J lost 10 bases, and 15 bases lay in between. The CDR3 spells CASSVFSGIREQFF. As DNA, the CDR3 is TGTGCCAGCAGCGTATTTTCGGGGATACGGGAGCAGTTCTTC.

In this sample, this clone turned up once. The chain combines TRBV6-6 with TRBJ1-5; tentatively, D is TRBD1 (6 bases). The CDR3 contains 13 residues. Germline CDR1 MNHNY, CDR2 SVGAGI (reference sequence). V shed 5 bases and J shed 10 bases, with 15 bases lying between them. The CDR3 loop is CASSTQGGGPQHF. CDR3 DNA sequence: TGTGCCAGCAGTACACAGGGTGGCGGACCCCAGCATTTT.

This CDR3 is CAWGQSYGYTF. The CDR3 coding sequence is TGTGCCTGGGGACAGTCCTATGGCTACACCTTC. J is TRBJ1-2 and V is TRBV30, with D perhaps matching TRBD1 (6 bases). The CDR3 has 11 amino acids. Between the trimmed V and J ends, which lost 5 bases and 4 bases, there was a span of 8 bases. Germline lookup yields CDR1 GTSNPN and CDR2 SVGIG (reference sequence). The full variable domain, in which reference TRBV30 and TRBJ1-2 provide the parts outside the CDR3, is SQTIHQWPATLVQPVGSPLSLECTVEGTSNPNLYWYRQAAGRGLQLLFYSVGIGQISSEVPQNLSASRPQDRQFILSSKKLLLSDSGFYLCAWGQSYGYTFGSGTRLTVV.

The chain combines TRBV4-3 with TRBJ2-2; D is possibly TRBD1 or TRBD2 (6 bases each). V lost 0 bases to trimming and J lost 2 bases, with 16 bases between them. The length of the CDR3 is 18 residues. Per germline, CDR1 LGHNA and CDR2 YSLEER. The CDR3 bases are TGCGCCAGCAGCCAAGATAGGCCGGGGGCCTTCAACACCGGGGAGCTGTTTTTT. It codes for CASSQDRPGAFNTGELFF.

The chain links TRBV5-5 to TRBJ2-7, with D possibly TRBD2 on 5 matching bases. This CDR3 region has 14 residues. Germline lookup yields CDR1 SGHKS and CDR2 YYEKEE (reference sequence). V dropped 3 bases and J dropped 1 base, with 11 bases sitting between them. The CDR3 DNA reads as TGTGCCAGCAGCTCGCAGTGGAGGTCCTACGAGCAGTACTTC. It yields the protein CASSSQWRSYEQYF. Combining the CDR3 with reference TRBV5-5 and TRBJ2-7 gives the whole variable domain DAGVTQSPTHLIKTRGQQVTLRCSPISGHKSVSWYQQVLGQGPQFIFQYYEKEERGRGNFPDRFSARQFPNYSSELNVNALLLGDSALYLCASSSQWRSYEQYFGPGTRLTVT.

This clone has just a few counts. The V gene is TRBV5-6, the J gene TRBJ1-6; 8 bases align to TRBD1. V trimming: 1 base; J trimming: 10 bases; junction bases outside the gene matches: 4. Germline CDR1 reads SGHDT; CDR2 reads YYEEEE. The CDR3 length is 14 residues. DNA for the CDR3: TGTGCCAGCAGCTTGTGGACAGGGACGTCACCCCTCCACTTT. As protein: CASSLWTGTSPLHF.